This T cell receptor (beta chain) was sequenced for a study of shared clonotypes between healthy human individuals. Study results and limitations: Naive subsets generally had larger estimated richness than memory subsets.

CD4+ cell separation produced CD45RA+ naive and CD45RA-negative memory subsets. V dropped 6 bases and J dropped 6 bases, with 18 bases sitting between them. In germline, CDR1 is SNHLY, CDR2 FYNNEI. The CDR3 runs 15 residues. This clone has a count of ten or more. Antigen specificity is unknown. Each replicate PCR on the sorted subsets used about 220 ng DNA (around 30,000 T cell genomes). Methods used by the authors: Sequence data from immunoSEQ were junction-only and lacked quality scores; consequently, filtering differed. Clones were sequenced by immunoSEQ multiplex PCR, and TCRdb holds only the in-frame ones, with some missing. D and trimming come from the DNA, and the V and J calls and clone size come from that table. This table has 780,000 or so clones, 55% to 75% appearing once.

The chain uses TRBV2 and TRBJ1-5; possibly TRBD1 for D (6 bases). The specimen was memory CD4+ T cells sorted from blood. Subset noted: CD45RA-negative fraction. This TCR derives from a woman younger than 45 in good health. The DNA for the CDR3 is TGTGCCAGCAGAGAGGACAAGGGGGTGGCTCAGCCCCAGCATTTT. This encodes CASREDKGVAQPQHF.